The 26 T cell receptor beta chains below come from one sample, sequenced in a study of shared clonotypes between healthy human individuals. Libraries were prepared by immunoSEQ multiplex PCR; TCRdb keeps only in-frame clonotypes and omits some of them. The sample includes around 2,100,000 clones, roughly 94% of them seen just once. The naive CD8 subset, CD45RO-negative cells positively selected for CCR7, excluded terminally differentiated effector memory CD45RA+ cells. The specimen was naive CD8+ T cells sorted from blood. Every receptor here comes from a man between 18 and 35 years old in good health.

In nucleotides, the CDR3 is TGCGCCAGCAGCTTGAACAGTCTCTACTCCTACGAGCAGTACTTC. Its protein product is CASSLNSLYSYEQYF. This chain links TRBV5-1 with TRBJ2-7; D is undetermined. Germline V lookup: CDR1 SGHRS, CDR2 YFSETQ. The CDR3 spans 15 residues. Trimming took off 1 base at V and 0 bases at J, with 11 bases between the two ends.

The rearrangement uses TRBV4-1 and TRBJ2-1; TRBD2 agrees at 9 bases. The CDR3 runs 14 residues. Germline V lookup: CDR1 MGHRA, CDR2 YSYEKL. V dropped 4 bases and J dropped 8; count of bases not matched to a gene: 6. CDR3 residues: CASSPRAGGHEQFF. In nucleotides, the CDR3 is TGCGCCAGCAGCCCCCGAGCGGGGGGTCATGAGCAGTTCTTC.

The chain links TRBV10-3 to TRBJ2-7, with a tentative D call TRBD1 (6 bases). V was clipped by 2 bases and J by 3 bases, with 8 bases between them. In germline, CDR1 is ENHRY, CDR2 SYGVKD. The CDR3 totals 13 residues. The CDR3 loop is CAISEGGHYEQYF. CDR3 coding DNA: TGTGCCATCAGTGAGGGGGGACACTACGAGCAGTACTTC.

This chain joins TRBV29-1 and TRBJ2-7, with 7 bases matching TRBD2. The CDR3 totals 14 residues. Germline assignment: CDR1 SQVTM and CDR2 ANQGSEA. The ends lost 6 bases at V and 1 base at J; junction bases unmatched: 9. The DNA for the CDR3 is TGCAGCGTGTGCCTAGGACTAGTGTCCTACGAGCAGTACTTC. It is translated as CSVCLGLVSYEQYF.

As to this clone: Other DNA variants within this sample encode the same CDR3. The V gene is TRBV4-1, the J gene TRBJ2-5, with no clear D. Germline CDR1 is MGHRA and CDR2 is YSYEKL. V lost 4 bases and J 4 bases, leaving 10 bases between the germline ends. The CDR3 is made up of 13 amino acids. CDR3 nucleotide sequence: TGCGCCAGCAGCCTACGATTGGGAGAGACCCAGTACTTC. This codes for CASSLRLGETQYF.

This clone was recorded only once. V and J are TRBV7-2 and TRBJ2-7, with D maybe TRBD2 (6 bases). The CDR3 length is 15 residues. Trimming took 8 bases from V and 0 from J, leaving 17 bases between them. Germline V CDR1 and CDR2: SGHTA, FQGNSA. CDR3 residues: CASGIPGRSSYEQYF. CDR3 DNA sequence: TGTGCCAGCGGTATCCCGGGGAGGAGCTCCTACGAGCAGTACTTC.

This chain uses TRBV28 with TRBJ1-4; D unresolved. The length of the CDR3 is 16 residues. V gave up 6 bases and J gave up 0 bases, with 14 bases separating them. Germline V gene data show CDR1 as MDHEN and CDR2 as SYDVKM. In DNA, the CDR3 is TGTGCCAGCAGCACTACCGACGAGGCAACTAATGAAAAACTGTTTTTT. It is translated as CASSTTDEATNEKLFF.

Turning to this clone: Other DNA sequences in the same sample also yield this CDR3. This rearrangement joins TRBV30 to TRBJ1-4; D remains unclear. CDR3 length: 12 amino acids. Trimming pared 1 base from V and 4 bases from J, leaving 4 bases between. Looked up from germline, CDR1 is GTSNPN and CDR2 is SVGIG (reference sequence). DNA of the CDR3: TGTGCCTGGAGTGCCCTTAATGAAAAACTGTTTTTT. Its translation: CAWSALNEKLFF. The full variable domain, in which reference TRBV30 and TRBJ1-4 provide the parts outside the CDR3, is SQTIHQWPATLVQPVGSPLSLECTVEGTSNPNLYWYRQAAGRGLQLLFYSVGIGQISSEVPQNLSASRPQDRQFILSSKKLLLSDSGFYLCAWSALNEKLFFGSGTQLSVL.

V gene TRBV28 combines with J gene TRBJ2-7; 9 bases are shared with TRBD2. After removal of 3 bases from V and 0 bases from J, the junction contained 6 bases not matched to a gene. This CDR3 spans 16 amino acids. In germline, CDR1 is MDHEN, CDR2 SYDVKM. The CDR3 protein is CASSFPASGNSYEQYF. The CDR3 nucleotides read TGTGCCAGCAGTTTTCCCGCTAGCGGGAACTCCTACGAGCAGTACTTC.

The chain carries TRBV7-8 and TRBJ2-7; 7 bases match TRBD2. Germline V gives CDR1 SGHVS, CDR2 FQNEAQ. V was pared by 5 bases and J by 4 bases, with 8 bases of the junction left unmatched. This CDR3 comprises 14 residues. The CDR3 reads CASSLSGPLYEQYF. CDR3 sequence (DNA): TGTGCCAGCAGCCTTAGCGGGCCCCTATACGAGCAGTACTTC.

Note on this clone: The sample holds other DNA sequences that translate to the same CDR3. V gene TRBV28 combines with J gene TRBJ1-5; a possible D gene is TRBD1 (5 bases). The CDR3 length is 13 residues. Germline lookup yields CDR1 MDHEN and CDR2 SYDVKM. With 2 bases removed from V and 7 bases from J, the gap between germline ends came to 9 bases. In DNA, the CDR3 is TGTGCCAGCAGTTTACAGGGCGTACAGCCCCAGCATTTT. Protein: CASSLQGVQPQHF.

This chain joins TRBV6-5 and TRBJ1-1, with D possibly TRBD1 on 6 matching bases. The CDR3 length is 12 residues. The germline V gene encodes CDR1 MNHEY and CDR2 SVGAGI. The germline V and J ends were trimmed by 5 bases and 5 bases, with 9 bases remaining between them. This CDR3 is CASSLGATEAFF. The CDR3 coding sequence is TGTGCCAGCAGTCTGGGGGCTACTGAAGCTTTCTTT.

V is TRBV29-1 and J is TRBJ2-7, with 12 bases fitting TRBD1. CDR1 SQVTM and CDR2 ANQGSEA come from the germline V gene. Unmatched junction bases numbered 4, after V lost 5 bases and J lost 2 bases. The CDR3 is 14 amino acids. The CDR3 protein is CSVKGQGAAYEQYF. The DNA for the CDR3 is TGCAGCGTTAAGGGACAGGGGGCCGCCTACGAGCAGTACTTC.

The chain uses TRBV11-2 and TRBJ1-2, with 8 bases that match TRBD1. V gave up 1 base and J gave up 4 bases; unmatched junction bases: 2. In germline, CDR1 is SGHAT, CDR2 FQNNGV. The CDR3 is made up of 14 amino acids. CDR3 sequence reads: CASSLGRGLYGYTF. CDR3 nucleotide sequence: TGTGCCAGCAGCTTAGGCAGGGGGCTCTATGGCTACACCTTC. The full variable domain, with the rest looked up from reference TRBV11-2 and TRBJ1-2, is EAGVAQSPRYKIIEKRQSVAFWCNPISGHATLYWYQQILGQGPKLLIQFQNNGVVDDSQLPKDRFSAERLKGVDSTLKIQPAKLEDSAVYLCASSLGRGLYGYTFGSGTRLTVV.

The V gene is TRBV11-2, the J gene TRBJ2-1; 7 bases agree with TRBD2. Trimming cost V 0 bases and J 3 bases; bases outside gene matches: 5. This CDR3 has 16 residues. Germline lookup yields CDR1 SGHAT and CDR2 FQNNGV. The CDR3 bases are TGTGCCAGCAGCTTAGAGGAGCGGGATTTCTACAATGAGCAGTTCTTC. Its translation is CASSLEERDFYNEQFF.

CDR3: CASSQAYRYGETQYF. DNA of the CDR3: TGCGCCAGCAGCCAAGCTTACCGATACGGAGAGACCCAGTACTTC. V usage is TRBV4-3 and J usage is TRBJ2-5, with no clear D. The CDR3 loop spans 15 amino acids. In germline, CDR1 is LGHNA, CDR2 YSLEER. V was shortened by 1 base and J by 4 bases, with 13 bases between the two germline ends.

CDR3 protein: CGNAGPGTSGTGELFF. CDR3 sequence (DNA): TGCGGCAACGCAGGGCCCGGGACTAGCGGGACCGGGGAGCTGTTTTTT. The chain couples TRBV10-1 to TRBJ2-2; TRBD2 agrees at 12 bases. Looked up from germline, CDR1 is WNHNN and CDR2 is SYGVQD (reference sequence). CDR3 length: 16 amino acids.

This chain links TRBV7-9 with TRBJ2-7; D tentatively reads TRBD1 or TRBD2 (5 bases each). The CDR3 loop spans 17 amino acids. Trimming shortened V by 0 bases and J by 3 bases, and 18 bases separated the two germline ends. CDR1 is SEHNR and CDR2 is FQNEAQ in the germline V gene (reference sequence). CDR3 DNA sequence: TGTGCCAGCAGCTTAGCACGGGGCGGTGGCGAAAACTACGAGCAGTACTTC. It codes for CASSLARGGGENYEQYF.

The chain joins TRBV14 to TRBJ1-1, with TRBD1 matching over 7 bases. The CDR3 is 15 amino acids. The V gene's germline CDR1 is SGHDN and CDR2 FVKESK. V dropped 0 bases and J dropped 4; count of bases not matched to a gene: 5. This chain's CDR3 is CASSQDRGSFTEAFF. DNA for the CDR3: TGTGCCAGCAGCCAAGACAGGGGGAGCTTCACTGAAGCTTTCTTT.

The CDR3 sequence is CASSEDMSGRSANTGELFF. DNA of the CDR3: TGTGCCAGCAGTGAAGACATGTCGGGACGGAGTGCGAACACCGGGGAGCTGTTTTTT. The chain carries TRBV2 and TRBJ2-2; D is tentatively TRBD1 or TRBD2 (5 bases each). CDR3 size: 19 residues. CDR1 and CDR2 from the germline V gene are SNHLY and FYNNEI. Trimming removed 1 base from V and 0 bases from J, with 18 bases in between.

Details on this clone: An end of the junction does not agree with germline; a read error may underlie this. This CDR3 reads CAGRERGSYEQYF. CDR3 nucleotide sequence: TGTGCCGGCAGGGAGAGGGGCTCCTACGAGCAGTACTTC. The chain carries TRBV6-1 and TRBJ2-7; D possibly matches TRBD1 or TRBD2 (5 bases each). From germline, CDR1 is MNHNS and CDR2 SASEGT. This CDR3 has 13 amino acids.

V is TRBV2 and J is TRBJ2-1, with TRBD2 matching over 7 bases. The trim removed 4 bases at V and 4 bases at J, leaving 4 bases unmatched. This CDR3 comprises 14 residues. Germline V gene sequence: CDR1 SNHLY, CDR2 FYNNEI. CDR3 sequence reads: CASSVGGGYNEQFF. The DNA for the CDR3 is TGTGCCAGCAGTGTTGGGGGGGGTTACAATGAGCAGTTCTTC.

The rearrangement links TRBV10-2 to TRBJ2-7; D uncertain. CDR3 size: 14 residues. Germline V gene data show CDR1 as WSHSY and CDR2 as SAAADI. V dropped 4 bases and J dropped 0 bases, with 10 bases sitting between them. In nucleotides, the CDR3 is TGCGCCAGCAGTGTGATAGGAAACTCCTACGAGCAGTACTTC. It yields the protein CASSVIGNSYEQYF.

CDR3 amino acids: CASSLIQGYEQYF. The CDR3 nucleotides read TGTGCCAGCAGCTTAATACAGGGCTACGAGCAGTACTTC. V is TRBV7-9 and J is TRBJ2-7, with TRBD1 as a possible D gene (6 bases). This CDR3 has 13 amino acids. Germline-derived CDR1 and CDR2 are SEHNR and FQNEAQ (reference sequence). Trimming cost V 2 bases and J 3 bases, with 8 bases left between them.

The chain uses TRBV5-4 and TRBJ2-5; 10 nucleotides line up with TRBD2. Germline values: CDR1 SGHNT, CDR2 YYREEE (reference sequence). The CDR3 has 15 residues. The V segment lost 0 bases and the J segment 5 bases; nucleotides outside the gene matches: 4. As DNA, the CDR3 is TGTGCCAGCAGCTTGGAAAGCGGGAGGGGGGAGACCCAGTACTTC. This gives the protein CASSLESGRGETQYF. Full variable domain (missing parts from reference TRBV5-4 and TRBJ2-5): ETGVTQSPTHLIKTRGQQVTLRCSSQSGHNTVSWYQQALGQGPQFIFQYYREEENGRGNFPPRFSGLQFPNYSSELNVNALELDDSALYLCASSLESGRGETQYFGPGTRLLVL.

The J gene is TRBJ2-3, the V gene TRBV2; 9 nucleotides agree with TRBD2. From germline, CDR1 is SNHLY and CDR2 FYNNEI. The CDR3 is 16 residues long. V trimming: 0 bases; J trimming: 6 bases; junction bases outside the gene matches: 7. CDR3 residues: CASSEAGGGASDTQYF. As DNA, the CDR3 is TGTGCCAGCAGTGAAGCAGGCGGGGGGGCCTCGGATACGCAGTATTTT.